The 11 T cell receptor beta chains below all came from one sample that was sequenced in a study of OX40 agonist ivuxolimab in advanced cancers. Some clones are missing from TCRdb's copy, which holds only in-frame ones; the method was immunoSEQ multiplex PCR. The table has fewer than 85,000 clones, just under 90% seen once. Specimen: CD4+ or CD8+ T cells sorted from blood, collected in a trial of the OX40 agonist ivuxolimab. These receptor sequences come from an adult with an advanced solid tumor such as melanoma, head and neck, liver or kidney cancer.

J is TRBJ2-1 and V is TRBV6-6, with D maybe TRBD2 (5 bases). CDR3 length: 15 amino acids. V was pared by 6 bases and J by 0 bases, with 12 bases between. The germline V gene has CDR1 MNHNY and CDR2 SVGAGI (reference sequence). The CDR3 sequence is CASSTTGNSYNEQFF. In nucleotides, the CDR3 is TGTGCCAGCAGCACGACCGGGAACTCCTACAATGAGCAGTTCTTC.

This clone was counted a single time. The V gene is TRBV7-9, the J gene TRBJ1-5; D may be TRBD1 (5 bases). Germline CDR1 reads SEHNR; CDR2 reads FQNEAQ (reference sequence). Trimming took off 5 bases at V and 3 bases at J, with 14 bases between the two ends. The CDR3 is made up of 15 amino acids. The CDR3 reads CASSKGTALNQPQHF. The CDR3, as DNA: TGTGCCAGCAGCAAAGGGACGGCCCTCAATCAGCCCCAGCATTTT.

This sequence joins TRBV4-2 and TRBJ2-2; the D is unclear. Trimming stripped 4 bases from V and 9 bases from J, with 15 bases between. Germline V gene lookup returns CDR1 LGHNA and CDR2 YNFKEQ. This CDR3 comprises 14 residues. CDR3 protein: CASSRDRQARELFF. DNA for the CDR3: TGTGCCAGCAGCCGAGACCGTCAGGCCAGGGAGCTGTTTTTT.

The genes are TRBV27 and TRBJ1-1; 8 bases fit TRBD1. With V trimmed by 3 bases and J by 5 bases, 14 bases remained unmatched. The CDR3 contains 17 residues. Germline CDR1 is MNHEY and CDR2 is SMNVEV (reference sequence). The CDR3 loop reads CASSFIGAGGARTEAFF. The CDR3 bases are TGTGCCAGCAGTTTTATCGGGGCAGGGGGCGCTCGGACTGAAGCTTTCTTT.

The chain recombines TRBV2 with TRBJ2-7; D unclear. Germline CDR1 SNHLY, CDR2 FYNNEI. The CDR3 is 12 residues long. Trimming cost V 11 bases and J 2 bases, with 13 bases left between them. CDR3 region: CASKTTPYEQYF. CDR3 DNA sequence: TGTGCCTCCAAGACGACTCCCTACGAGCAGTACTTC. Full variable domain (remainder filled in from reference TRBV2 and TRBJ2-7): EPEVTQTPSHQVTQMGQEVILRCVPISNHLYFYWYRQILGQKVEFLVSFYNNEISEKSEIFDDQFSVERPDGSNFTLKIRSTKLEDSAMYFCASKTTPYEQYFGPGTRLTVT.

The V call is TRBV11-3, the J call TRBJ2-2; possible D gene TRBD2, 5 bases. Germline CDR1 SGHNT, CDR2 YENEEA. The CDR3 spans 17 residues. V lost 1 base to trimming and J lost 6 bases, with 18 bases between them. CDR3 protein: CASSLGFGARRAGELFF. The CDR3 DNA is TGTGCCAGCAGCTTAGGGTTCGGTGCGCGGCGGGCCGGGGAGCTGTTTTTT. Together with reference TRBV11-3 and TRBJ2-2, the CDR3 gives the full variable domain: EAGVVQSPRYKIIEKKQPVAFWCNPISGHNTLYWYLQNLGQGPELLIRYENEEAVDDSQLPKDRFSAERLKGVDSTLKIQPAELGDSAVYLCASSLGFGARRAGELFFGEGSRLTVL.

V gene TRBV28 combines with J gene TRBJ2-7; D is ambiguous. Deletions cut 1 base from V and 4 bases from J, with 11 bases between. The CDR3 runs 14 residues. Germline V gene sequence: CDR1 MDHEN, CDR2 SYDVKM. As DNA, the CDR3 is TGTGCCAGCAGTTTATCGTCCTTCTTATACGAGCAGTACTTC. Translated: CASSLSSFLYEQYF. Filled out from reference TRBV28 and TRBJ2-7, the complete variable domain reads DVKVTQSSRYLVKRTGEKVFLECVQDMDHENMFWYRQDPGLGLRLIYFSYDVKMKEKGDIPEGYSVSREKKERFSLILESASTNQTSMYLCASSLSSFLYEQYFGPGTRLTVT.

About this clone itself: Other DNA sequences from this sample encode an identical CDR3 as well. The chain joins TRBV6-1 to TRBJ2-2, with 10 nucleotides matching TRBD1. The CDR3 is made up of 16 amino acids. V was clipped by 1 base and J by 3 bases; unmatched bases: 2. Germline V CDR1 and CDR2: MNHNS, SASEGT. The CDR3 loop reads CASSEGTGGDTGELFF. The CDR3 nucleotides read TGTGCCAGCAGTGAAGGGACAGGGGGAGACACCGGGGAGCTGTTTTTT.

This clone was counted between two and nine times. The J gene is TRBJ1-5, the V gene TRBV27; D perhaps matches TRBD1 (6 bases). This CDR3 is built from 13 residues. CDR1 is MNHEY and CDR2 is SMNVEV in the germline V gene (reference sequence). V lost 2 bases and J 4 bases, leaving 6 bases between the germline ends. The CDR3 bases are TGTGCCAGCAGTTTAACAGGGAATCAGCCCCAGCATTTT. Its translation: CASSLTGNQPQHF.

The V gene is TRBV7-2, the J gene TRBJ2-5; 7 positions match TRBD1. Germline V lookup: CDR1 SGHTA, CDR2 FQGNSA. Germline trimming cut 5 bases from V and 1 base from J; bases unmatched to any gene: 1. The CDR3 has 13 amino acids. The CDR3 spells CASSRDSQETQYF. The CDR3 region has the DNA TGTGCCAGCAGCCGGGACAGCCAAGAGACCCAGTACTTC. Using reference TRBV7-2 and TRBJ2-5 for the parts outside the CDR3, the full variable domain is GAGVSQSPSNKVTEKGKDVELRCDPISGHTALYWYRQSLGQGLEFLIYFQGNSAPDKSGLPSDRFSAERTGGSVSTLTIQRTQQEDSAVYLCASSRDSQETQYFGPGTRLLVL.

The chain carries TRBV27 and TRBJ1-2, with 7 bases that match TRBD1. After removal of 5 bases from V and 4 bases from J, the junction contained 13 bases not matched to a gene. The CDR3 covers 16 residues. Germline V gives CDR1 MNHEY, CDR2 SMNVEV (reference sequence). CDR3 in DNA: TGTGCCAGCAGTCCCTTAGTACAGGGGCTTGGCTATGGCTACACCTTC. Its translation is CASSPLVQGLGYGYTF.